This T cell receptor (beta chain) was profiled in a study of T cell responses to AZD1222 COVID-19 vaccine. Sequencing used immunoSEQ multiplex PCR; TCRdb keeps in-frame clones, though not all of them. The sample includes around 61,000 clones, around 85% seen only once; the top ten take approximately 16%. Regarding this clone: Its antigen is as yet unknown. Germline is not matched at one junction end, which may reflect a read error.

Whole-study findings and limits: Spike-specific TCR breadth and depth grew following two AZD1222 doses. Baseline seropositivity occurred in only a handful of AZD1222 recipients. The span of vaccine-associated CD4 TCRs extended across spike, with dominance at 160-218 and 743-854. Epitopes outside B.1.351 and B.1.1.7 mutated regions reportedly drew nearly half of spike TCRs.

This TCR came from an adult in good health. The sequencing here drew on peripheral blood, taken on day 0 of AZD1222 vaccination.

This CDR3 reads CASSMTGVAYGQYF. The CDR3 DNA follows: TGTGCCAGCAGTATGACAGGGGTGGCCTACGGGCAGTACTTC. The chain links TRBV6-5 to TRBJ2-7; 8 bases map to TRBD1. Germline CDR1 is MNHEY and CDR2 is SVGAGI. CDR3 length: 14 residues.